The present entry profiles one T cell receptor beta chain with its context. Its antigen target is currently unknown. Per-base quality was not reported, and no clone a single base away is much larger than it. Positive magnetic bead selection on an AutoMACS was used to isolate CD4+ and CD8+ cells, with flow cytometry used to check purity. A TCR V beta antibody panel was used in flow cytometry to screen first for clonal expansions, which were then characterized by TCRB deep sequencing of sorted CD8+ fractions. Isolation of peripheral blood mononuclear cells was done through Ficoll-Paque PLUS density gradient separation. Nucleospin Tissue or Tissue XS kits were used to extract DNA from CD4-enriched, CD8-enriched or PBMC samples, and a Qubit 2.0 fluorometer was used for quantification. The sample comes from a study of somatic mutations in cytotoxic T cells in rheumatoid arthritis (TCRdb year 2017). For the wider study: Before any treatment started and right after they were diagnosed, patients gave peripheral blood samples (around 29 ml EDTA). Some T-cell populations stained with V beta antibodies were sorted by flow on a FACSAria II or Sony SH800 to nearly 100% purity, with sorted V beta1+ cells additionally subjected to TCRB sequencing. Whether expanded CD8+ T-cell clones in untreated, newly diagnosed rheumatoid arthritis carry somatic mutations was the study question, and clonality was characterized with TCRB deep sequencing. TCRB deep sequencing covered about 60 patients with rheumatoid arthritis along with around 22 healthy controls. Patient and control groups had essentially identical median ages.

Spanning cysteine to phenylalanine, the CDR3 consists of 17 amino acids. Here the CDR3 DNA is all that survives: 51 bases in frame from base 1. Trimming takes 6 bases off V and 4 bases off J; junction bases not matched to a gene: 12. The germline V gene sets CDR1 to KGHSH and CDR2 to LQKENI. Findings and caveats that apply to the study as a whole: Several identical CD8+ TCRB sequences were found in both blood and synovial fluid, and in about an eighth of the roughly 65 patients the largest CD8+ clone exceeded 20% of CD8+ cells. It was unknown which antigens the expanded CD8+ clones targeted, and their absence from virus-specific databases did not exclude viral specificity. The slight TRBV07 underrepresentation in patients was not adjusted for multiple comparisons. CD8+ T-cell clonality did not differ significantly between rheumatoid arthritis patients and age-matched healthy controls. Healthy controls showed no age-related increase in CD8+ clonality, whereas patients did (Spearman r ~ 0.49).

The immunoSEQ assay was applied to genomic DNA for TCRB CDR3 sequencing. In the paper's pipeline: Patient CD8+ clones larger than 1% were compared against published virus-specific TCRB sequences, and only a few matched. Analyses were restricted to productive TCRB rearrangements. Clonality was expressed as a Shannon entropy-based productive clonality index, with each clone defined by a unique TCRB CDR3 sequence. To calculate repertoire overlap between two samples, the template counts of each clone were considered relative to each sample's total templates. A correlation with a Spearman r of about 0.57 was found between V-gene usage by flow cytometry and V-gene usage by TCRB sequencing. Not all clones reach the TCRdb copy of this immuneACCESS table, which keeps in-frame sequences only. Checked studies attribute under half of the gap to unresolved V genes and leave the rest unexplained. V and J calls and clone size are those listed in that table; D and trimming were worked out from the DNA. For this sample there are roughly 20,000 clones; under 85% appear just once. About 15% of the sample is taken by the ten largest.

The receptor's source is an adult with rheumatoid arthritis. This chain joins TRBV18 to TRBJ1-3; TRBD1 aligns with 10 central bases. The sequenced sample was CD8+ T cells sorted from blood. The DNA reads as follows: TGTGCCAGCTCGGGGGACAGGGGAACGCAAAGCGGAAACACCATATATTTT. Its protein reads: CASSGDRGTQSGNTIYF.